These 6 T cell receptor beta chains share one sample of origin, sequenced in a study of spatial heterogeneity in lung cancer. MiXCR, run by TCRdb on the 5' RACE reads, gives a single entry per CDR3 protein. The repertoire consists of more than 65,000 distinct CDR3 sequences, with around 13% occurring once and the leading ten covering 4.6%. The time point: sample taken at primary tumor resection. Whole RNA from tumor, nontumor lung or frozen PBMC was sequenced unsorted. The starting material was PBMCs, obtained at surgery. The origin of the receptors is a male donor with early-stage non-small cell lung cancer.

This clonotype was seen at least ten times. The chain couples TRBV5-6 to TRBJ1-4; a weak D match, TRBD1 (6 bases). The CDR3 is made up of 14 amino acids. CDR1 is SGHDT and CDR2 is YYEEEE in the germline V gene. V gave up 2 bases and J gave up 8 bases, with 13 bases separating them. In DNA, the CDR3 is TGTGCCAGCAGCTTCGGACAGATAGAAGAAAAACTGTTTTTT. Residues: CASSFGQIEEKLFF.

This clonotype was found many times. The chain employs TRBV29-1 and TRBJ1-1; a weak D match, TRBD1 (6 bases). CDR1 is SQVTM and CDR2 is ANQGSEA in the germline V gene. V was pared by 6 bases and J by 1 base, with 9 bases between. The CDR3 runs 12 residues. The DNA for the CDR3 is TGCAGCGTACGCAGGGGGAACACTGAAGCTTTCTTT. Residues: CSVRRGNTEAFF.

This clonotype was counted between two and nine times. The V gene is TRBV20-1, the J gene TRBJ1-2; D remains ambiguous. This CDR3 contains 11 residues. Trimming left V 2 bases short and J 7 bases short, with 8 bases between. Germline loops: CDR1 DFQATT, CDR2 SNEGSKA (reference sequence). The CDR3 sequence is CSARLPGGYTF. DNA for the CDR3: TGCAGTGCTAGACTTCCCGGTGGCTACACCTTC.

This clonotype showed up many times. This chain uses TRBV7-3 with TRBJ1-2; D call uncertain. V dropped 2 bases and J dropped 4 bases, with 14 bases sitting between them. Germline V gene sequence: CDR1 SGHTA, CDR2 FQGTGA. The CDR3 sequence is 15 residues long. The CDR3 coding sequence is TGTGCCAGCAGCTTAGGCGACGGCCTTGGCTATGGCTACACCTTC. As protein: CASSLGDGLGYGYTF. Using reference TRBV7-3 and TRBJ1-2 for the parts outside the CDR3, the full variable domain is GAGVSQTPSNKVTEKGKYVELRCDPISGHTALYWYRQSLGQGPEFLIYFQGTGAADDSGLPNDRFFAVRPEGSVSTLKIQRTERGDSAVYLCASSLGDGLGYGYTFGSGTRLTVV.

This clonotype was picked up many times. The chain has TRBV29-1 and TRBJ2-7; D not resolved. This CDR3 contains 13 residues. CDR1 is SQVTM, CDR2 ANQGSEA, per germline. The V end lost 5 bases, the J end lost 0 bases, and 11 bases lay between the germline ends. The CDR3 loop is CSVYGHGSYEQYF. CDR3 DNA sequence: TGCAGCGTTTACGGGCACGGCTCCTACGAGCAGTACTTC.

This clonotype was counted a few times. J is TRBJ2-3 and V is TRBV11-3; TRBD1 agrees at 8 bases. In germline, CDR1 is SGHNT, CDR2 YENEEA. The CDR3 contains 14 residues. V shed 5 bases and J 0 bases; nucleotides not matched to a gene: 1. The CDR3 nucleotides read TGTGCCAGCAGCGGACAGGGAAGCACAGATACGCAGTATTTT. It yields the protein CASSGQGSTDTQYF. Combining the CDR3 with reference TRBV11-3 and TRBJ2-3 gives the whole variable domain EAGVVQSPRYKIIEKKQPVAFWCNPISGHNTLYWYLQNLGQGPELLIRYENEEAVDDSQLPKDRFSAERLKGVDSTLKIQPAELGDSAVYLCASSGQGSTDTQYFGPGTRLTVL.